The sequence of this T cell receptor (beta chain) was determined in a study of T cell changes during pregnancy in multiple sclerosis. Assay: immunoSEQ multiplex PCR; the TCRdb copy retains only in-frame clones and omits some. Seen here are about 38,000 clones, 94% observed once, and the top ten hold about 0.39%. The germline V and J ends were trimmed by 5 bases and 0 bases, with 16 bases remaining between them. Germline V lookup: CDR1 MGHRA, CDR2 YSYEKL. CDR3 size: 16 residues. Only one count was recorded for this clone. Sample: CD4+ T cells from peripheral blood mononuclear cells, taken in the second trimester of pregnancy. The V gene is TRBV4-1, the J gene TRBJ1-1; D is unresolved. The source is a female donor with multiple sclerosis, enrolled in a pregnancy study. The CDR3 is CASSYSRVGVNTEAFF. Written as DNA, the CDR3 is TGCGCCAGCAGCTATTCGCGGGTTGGGGTGAACACTGAAGCTTTCTTT.